The next 21 T cell receptor beta chains were all read from a single sample in a study of lymphopenia after photon versus proton radiotherapy. Data came from immunoSEQ multiplex PCR; TCRdb stores just in-frame clones and leaves some out. The sample yields tens of thousands of clones, 83% seen once. The sample in question was peripheral blood, obtained from a patient treated with proton-based radiotherapy. All receptors derive from a man aged 55 to 69 with pancreatic cancer.

This clone was seen only a few times. The J gene is TRBJ2-5, the V gene TRBV11-2; no reliable D call. Trimming cost V 6 bases and J 4 bases, with 12 bases left between them. Germline loops: CDR1 SGHAT, CDR2 FQNNGV. This CDR3 region has 13 residues. DNA for the CDR3: TGTGCCAGCAGACTCGCTCGCTCAGAGACCCAGTACTTC. Translating it yields CASRLARSETQYF.

The rearrangement joins TRBV7-2 to TRBJ2-1, with no clear D. The CDR3 length is 15 residues. The germline V gene has CDR1 SGHTA and CDR2 FQGNSA. Trimming cost V 4 bases and J 5 bases, with 15 bases left between them. CDR3 region: CASSSVLRSHNEQFF. The CDR3 DNA reads as TGTGCCAGCAGCTCCGTATTGCGGAGCCACAATGAGCAGTTCTTC.

This chain connects TRBV5-1 to TRBJ2-3; D perhaps matches TRBD2 (6 bases). Germline CDR1 SGHRS, CDR2 YFSETQ. This CDR3 is built from 16 residues. The V and J ends lost 4 bases and 1 base respectively, with 16 bases between them. The CDR3 bases are TGCGCCAGCAGCCTGGTGGCGGGATTTGGCACAGATACGCAGTATTTT. Amino acid sequence: CASSLVAGFGTDTQYF.

This clone was seen a single time. The rearrangement links TRBV7-9 to TRBJ2-7; 8 bases agree with TRBD1. J gave up 1 base and V 5 bases, and 1 base lay outside the gene matches. This CDR3 spans 13 amino acids. From germline, CDR1 is SEHNR and CDR2 FQNEAQ (reference sequence). CDR3 loop: CASSRQGSYEQYF. The CDR3, as DNA: TGTGCCAGCAGCCGACAGGGGTCCTACGAGCAGTACTTC. Variable domain in full (rest from reference TRBV7-9 and TRBJ2-7): DTGVSQNPRHKITKRGQNVTFRCDPISEHNRLYWYRQTLGQGPEFLTYFQNEAQLEKSRLLSDRFSAERPKGSFSTLEIQRTEQGDSAMYLCASSRQGSYEQYFGPGTRLTVT.

This clone showed up just a few times. The chain combines TRBV7-9 with TRBJ2-7; maybe TRBD2 (6 bases). Germline values: CDR1 SEHNR, CDR2 FQNEAQ (reference sequence). The CDR3 has 16 amino acids. V dropped 5 bases and J dropped 4 bases, with 21 bases sitting between them. The CDR3 here is CASSAVRDGRFYEQYF. CDR3 DNA sequence: TGTGCCAGCAGCGCGGTACGGGACGGGAGATTTTACGAGCAGTACTTC. Variable domain in full (rest from reference TRBV7-9 and TRBJ2-7): DTGVSQNPRHKITKRGQNVTFRCDPISEHNRLYWYRQTLGQGPEFLTYFQNEAQLEKSRLLSDRFSAERPKGSFSTLEIQRTEQGDSAMYLCASSAVRDGRFYEQYFGPGTRLTVT.

The chain recombines TRBV7-9 with TRBJ2-7; D may correspond to TRBD1 or TRBD2 (5 bases each). V lost 4 bases and J 6 bases, leaving 16 bases between the germline ends. The germline CDR1 and CDR2 sequences are SEHNR and FQNEAQ (reference sequence). This CDR3 spans 14 amino acids. CDR3 region: CASSYWRGDSEQYF. DNA of the CDR3: TGTGCCAGCAGCTATTGGAGAGGGGATTCCGAGCAGTACTTC. The whole variable domain, filled in from reference TRBV7-9 and TRBJ2-7, reads DTGVSQNPRHKITKRGQNVTFRCDPISEHNRLYWYRQTLGQGPEFLTYFQNEAQLEKSRLLSDRFSAERPKGSFSTLEIQRTEQGDSAMYLCASSYWRGDSEQYFGPGTRLTVT.

V is TRBV7-8 and J is TRBJ2-7, with D perhaps TRBD1 or TRBD2 (6 bases each). V was trimmed by 5 bases and J by 3 bases, leaving 14 bases between them. The CDR3 consists of 14 residues. Germline CDR1 and CDR2: SGHVS and FQNEAQ. The CDR3 sequence: CASSDRGVVYEQYF. For the CDR3, the DNA is TGTGCCAGCAGCGATAGGGGGGTGGTCTACGAGCAGTACTTC.

This rearrangement joins TRBV7-2 to TRBJ1-3; a possible D gene is TRBD1 (5 bases). V shed 5 bases and J shed 4 bases, with 12 bases lying between them. Germline lookup yields CDR1 SGHTA and CDR2 FQGNSA. CDR3 length: 14 residues. The CDR3 loop reads CASSPRQQGNTIYF. DNA for the CDR3: TGTGCCAGCAGCCCCCGACAGCAGGGAAACACCATATATTTT.

The rearrangement uses TRBV19 and TRBJ1-5; 8 positions agree with TRBD1. Germline V CDR1 and CDR2: LNHDA, SQIVND (reference sequence). Germline trimming cut 6 bases from V and 7 bases from J; bases unmatched to any gene: 14. This CDR3 is built from 16 residues. CDR3 in amino acids: CASRKSPGTGGQPQHF. Here the CDR3 DNA reads TGTGCCAGTAGAAAAAGCCCCGGGACAGGAGGCCAGCCCCAGCATTTT.

This clone was observed once. The rearrangement links TRBV6-5 to TRBJ2-7, with a weak D call TRBD2 (7 bases). CDR1 is MNHEY and CDR2 is SVGAGI in the germline V gene. Trimming removed 4 bases from V and 0 bases from J, with 16 bases in between. The length of the CDR3 is 16 residues. The CDR3: CASSSNPAGASYEQYF. The CDR3 region has the DNA TGTGCCAGCAGTTCCAACCCGGCGGGGGCCTCCTACGAGCAGTACTTC.

The V call is TRBV19, the J call TRBJ2-2; D call uncertain. The CDR3 covers 13 residues. The V end lost 4 bases, the J end lost 3 bases, and 6 bases lay between the germline ends. The V gene's germline CDR1 is LNHDA and CDR2 SQIVND (reference sequence). The CDR3 loop is CASSRPDTGELFF. CDR3 bases: TGTGCCAGTAGTAGGCCAGACACCGGGGAGCTGTTTTTT.

This clone appeared once. In DNA form, the CDR3 reads TGTGCCAGCAGTTTGGGCGGGAGGGTTATCTACGAGCAGTACTTC. Encoded protein: CASSLGGRVIYEQYF. V and J are TRBV28 and TRBJ2-7; the match to TRBD2 covers 9 bases. Germline CDR1 is MDHEN and CDR2 is SYDVKM. The trim removed 3 bases at V and 3 bases at J, leaving 6 bases unmatched. CDR3 length equals 15 residues.

The table lists this clone with a few counts. The germline gene is not matched at one end of the junction; a read error may be the cause. The rearrangement uses TRBV18 and TRBJ1-2; 7 bases align to TRBD1. The CDR3 contains 14 residues. CDR1 and CDR2 from the germline V gene are KGHSH and LQKENI. The CDR3: CASSPKDRVILRSF. As DNA, the CDR3 is TGTGCCAGCTCTCCCAAAGACAGGGTTATATTACGGTCCTTC.

This clone was detected only a few times. The chain employs TRBV7-8 and TRBJ1-1, with unresolved D. This CDR3 spans 17 amino acids. From germline, CDR1 is SGHVS and CDR2 FQNEAQ. The germline V and J ends were trimmed by 1 base and 2 bases, with 17 bases remaining between them. The CDR3 loop reads CASSLGRVWAVNTEAFF. The CDR3 DNA is TGTGCCAGCAGCTTAGGAAGGGTCTGGGCAGTAAACACTGAAGCTTTCTTT.

The V and J genes are TRBV6-5 and TRBJ1-1; 9 bases fit TRBD1. Germline trimming cut 6 bases from V and 3 bases from J; bases unmatched to any gene: 2. The CDR3 is 13 amino acids. From germline, CDR1 is MNHEY and CDR2 SVGAGI. The CDR3 loop reads CASRRDRDTEAFF. The CDR3 DNA reads TGTGCCAGCAGAAGGGACAGGGACACTGAAGCTTTCTTT.

In this sample, this clone turned up once. The V call is TRBV5-4, the J call TRBJ2-6; D is unresolved. Germline V gene lookup returns CDR1 SGHNT and CDR2 YYREEE (reference sequence). Trimming removed 4 bases from V and 2 bases from J, with 7 bases in between. The CDR3 spans 14 residues. CDR3: CASSREAGANVLTF. Written as DNA, the CDR3 is TGTGCCAGCAGCCGAGAAGCTGGGGCCAACGTCCTGACTTTC.

CDR3 DNA sequence: TGTGCCAGCAGAAGACTAGCGGGAGGGAGCACAGATACGCAGTATTTT. Its translation: CASRRLAGGSTDTQYF. V gene TRBV2 combines with J gene TRBJ2-3; TRBD2 agrees at 14 bases. Per the germline V gene, CDR1 is SNHLY and CDR2 is FYNNEI. After removal of 6 bases from V and 0 bases from J, the junction contained 2 bases not matched to a gene. The CDR3 totals 16 residues.

V usage is TRBV7-6 and J usage is TRBJ2-2; D ambiguous. This CDR3 has 12 residues. CDR1 and CDR2 from the germline V gene are SGHVS and FNYEAQ. Deletions cut 5 bases from V and 10 bases from J, with 11 bases between. The CDR3 is CASSISGEELFF. DNA for the CDR3: TGTGCCAGCAGCATAAGTGGGGAGGAGCTGTTTTTT.

The rearrangement links TRBV7-9 to TRBJ2-7; D possibly corresponds to TRBD1 (5 bases). The CDR3 consists of 12 residues. Germline CDR1 reads SEHNR; CDR2 reads FQNEAQ (reference sequence). V lost 8 bases and J lost 3, with 11 bases in between. The CDR3 DNA follows: TGTGCCAGCGGGGCAGGGATCTACGAGCAGTACTTC. As protein: CASGAGIYEQYF.

The chain couples TRBV7-6 to TRBJ2-3, with a weak D call TRBD1 (5 bases). The V end lost 4 bases, the J end lost 5 bases, and 16 bases lay between the germline ends. The CDR3 sequence is 15 residues long. The germline CDR1 and CDR2 sequences are SGHVS and FNYEAQ. The CDR3 bases are TGTGCCAGCAGCTCAGGGTCCTCCGGTCGAGATACGCAGTATTTT. This encodes CASSSGSSGRDTQYF. The full variable domain, with the rest looked up from reference TRBV7-6 and TRBJ2-3, is GAGVSQSPRYKVTKRGQDVALRCDPISGHVSLYWYRQALGQGPEFLTYFNYEAQQDKSGLPNDRFSAERPEGSISTLTIQRTEQRDSAMYRCASSSGSSGRDTQYFGPGTRLTVL.

Only one count was recorded for this clone. The CDR3 DNA reads as TGCGCCAGCAGCCAAGACGCGGGAGGGGGAAACACCATATATTTT. This gives the protein CASSQDAGGGNTIYF. The chain employs TRBV4-3 and TRBJ1-3; D remains ambiguous. CDR1 and CDR2 (germline): LGHNA, YSLEER. The ends were cut back, 0 bases at V and 4 bases at J, with 10 bases in the middle. The CDR3 sequence is 15 residues long.